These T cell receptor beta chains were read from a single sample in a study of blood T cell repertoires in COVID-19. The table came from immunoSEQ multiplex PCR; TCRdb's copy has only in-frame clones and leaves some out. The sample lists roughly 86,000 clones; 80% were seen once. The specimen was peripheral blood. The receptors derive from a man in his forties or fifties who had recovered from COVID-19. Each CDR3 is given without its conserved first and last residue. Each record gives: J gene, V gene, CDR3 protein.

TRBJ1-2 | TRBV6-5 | ASSTRDSYGYT
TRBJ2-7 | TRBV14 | ASSYRPFYEQY
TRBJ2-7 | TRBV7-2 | ASSLGTGLGYEQY
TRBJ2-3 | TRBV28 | ASSFASQVDTQY
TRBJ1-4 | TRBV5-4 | ASSFEAPGTGLEKLF
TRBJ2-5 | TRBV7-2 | ASSSNRDRGRQTQY
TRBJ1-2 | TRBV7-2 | ASSLTQGSGYT
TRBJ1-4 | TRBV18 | ASSPIPLSGKLF
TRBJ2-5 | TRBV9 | ASSVAGGIGETQY
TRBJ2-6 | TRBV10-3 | AISELAGANVLT
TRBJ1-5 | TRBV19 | ASSRVTTVSNQPQH
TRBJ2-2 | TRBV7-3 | ASRTASTGELF
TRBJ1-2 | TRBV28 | ASSLDSLGYGYT
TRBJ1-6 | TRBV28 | ASSFSTMGTGNSPLH
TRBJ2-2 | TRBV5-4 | ASSSGQGGRTGELF
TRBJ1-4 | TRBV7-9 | ASSTPPGNEKLF
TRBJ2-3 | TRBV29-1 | SVQLAGGPDTQY
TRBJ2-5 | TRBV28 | ASSTNTPRETQY
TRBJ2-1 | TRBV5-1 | ASSLAGTGGHEQF
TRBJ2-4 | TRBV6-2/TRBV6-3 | ASSPGQVRGNIQY
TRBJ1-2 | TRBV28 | ASSYSGYGYT
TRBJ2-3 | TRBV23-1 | ASPSADTQY
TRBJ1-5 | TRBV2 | ASSRDFAQH
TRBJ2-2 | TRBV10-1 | ASSESVGGQANTGELF
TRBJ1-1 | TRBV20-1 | SARLNTEAF
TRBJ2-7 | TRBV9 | ASSVVGGSLNEQY
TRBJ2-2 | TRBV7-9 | ASSLIGLAGVNTGELF
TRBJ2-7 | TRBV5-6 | ASSFGTGSYEQY
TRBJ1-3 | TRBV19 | ASISGQVYSGNTIY
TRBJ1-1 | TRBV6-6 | ASSLDRVGTEAF
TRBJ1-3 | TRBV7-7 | ASSPGAGSDPTRGNTIY
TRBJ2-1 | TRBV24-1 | ATSDSGSHSYNEQF
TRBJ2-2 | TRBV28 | ASSSLGLAGAGELF
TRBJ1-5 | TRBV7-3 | AYRRGYSNQPQH
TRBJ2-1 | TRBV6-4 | ASSREGARNNEQF
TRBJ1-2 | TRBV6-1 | ASSEFGSYYGYT
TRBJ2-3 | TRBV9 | ASSVLAGGNTDTQY
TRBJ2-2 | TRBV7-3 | ASSLNLATGELF
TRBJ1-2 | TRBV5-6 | ASSRDRGRAEGYT
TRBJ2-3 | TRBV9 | ASPGLAGRTDTQY
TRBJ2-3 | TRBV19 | ASRSGGTDTQY
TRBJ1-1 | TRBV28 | ASSPRLTGLSTAF
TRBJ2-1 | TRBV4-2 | ASSQAPGTSGSIEQF